This record covers a single T cell receptor (beta chain). This clone appeared a few times. Its recognized antigen is unknown. One base away there is no much larger clone; base qualities are not given. The same CDR3 also results from other DNA sequences found in this sample. A single peripheral blood draw of around 120 mL on average was collected from each donor into heparinised tubes. Using a panel that included CD45RO, CCR7, CD25, CD127, CD95 and CD27, naive, central memory, regulatory and stem cell-like memory CD4+ T cells were sorted on a BD FACSAria II. All sorted populations exceeded 95% purity. PBMCs were isolated right away by Lymphoprep density gradient centrifugation and were stained directly, without culture. Samples were stained and sorted in pairs, with one healthy donor and one patient per experiment, so that batch effects were minimized. The data originate from a study of beta chain features in type 1 diabetes (dated by TCRdb to 2017 to 2018). In the study overall: Patients and healthy donors did not differ in mean age, gender distribution, total cell number or subset yield. Whereas all 28 donors provided naive and central memory subsets, regulatory and stem cell-like memory subsets were isolated from just 8 patients and about eight healthy donors. A total of under 120,000,000 sorted cells were examined across all samples, and RNA yield correlated strongly with the number of cells per subset. The study compared TCRB repertoires of sorted circulating CD4+ T cell subsets between recently diagnosed type 1 diabetes patients and matched healthy donors. Study-wide conclusions, independent of this receptor: PCR might favor shorter templates, but patient and control samples were amplified and corrected together, so any skew would affect both groups equally. HLA sub-analyses involved small numbers of individuals, so any influence of HLA type on TCRB rearrangement remained unresolved. Because cDNA was sequenced instead of genomic DNA, highly expressing activated cells could be over-represented, though the groups showed no difference in activation or CD3 levels. Type 1 diabetes patients showed a moderate but significant shortening of TCRB CDR3 length in all four CD4+ subsets. At VDJ recombination sites, type 1 diabetes patients had fewer insertions and more deleted nucleotides, which implies abnormalities in thymic rearrangement. Naive, central memory and regulatory TCRB repertoires appeared to be more alike among patients than among healthy donors.

The entire isolated RNA was reverse transcribed using the High Capacity cDNA Reverse Transcription Kit, and thus expressed TCRB transcripts were sequenced. Deep immunoSEQ sequencing was performed on naive, central memory and regulatory T cell samples, with an average of around 3.4 million total reads per sample. Sorted cells were lysed in RLT buffer, and RNA was extracted using DNase-treated RNeasy Micro or Mini kits according to cell number. To prevent cross-contamination, every cell subset was processed on its own, while patient and healthy donor samples were processed together. Using the immunoSEQ multiplex PCR, TCRB sequences were amplified from cDNA into 87-bp fragments spanning the CDR3 region. Sequencing of the amplicons was performed on the Illumina HiSeq platform. Per the authors' processing: Synthetic template baselines were used to correct PCR bias computationally, reads within Hamming distance 2 were collapsed together, and singletons that could not be merged were discarded. By aligning reads against IMGT, V, D and J genes, CDR3 length, and insertions or deletions at six rearrangement sites were assigned. Within each subset, clonotype counts were normalized to sorted cell number, after which true diversity and Gini coefficients were computed with the tcR R package. The overlap coefficient, calculated on TCRB nucleotide sequences, was used to measure repertoire sharing. This immuneACCESS table, as held by TCRdb, lists in-frame sequences with V and J called but not all clones. Of the missing ones, under half trace to an unresolved V gene in checked studies; the others have no known cause. The DNA was the basis for D and trimming; V, J and clone size are from that table. The sample data list 300,000 to 400,000 clones, and over 9% of these were observed just once. 0.45% to 0.65% of the sample rests with the top ten.

According to the germline V gene, CDR1 reads MNHEY and CDR2 reads SVGAGI. V is clipped by 2 bases and J by 1 base, and the sequence between their germline boundaries is 8 bases long. The CDR3 numbers 14 residues from cysteine through phenylalanine. Only the CDR3 portion is preserved as DNA: 42 bases, with reading frame beginning at the first base. Sample: central memory CD4+ T cells from blood. The receptor's source is a man aged 25-40 years with type 1 diabetes. The chain joins TRBV6-5 to TRBJ1-1; TRBD1 is possibly the D segment (5 matching bases). The DNA sequence is given as TGTGCCAGCAGTTACGGGAGGGGGAACACTGAAGCTTTCTTT. This encodes CASSYGRGNTEAFF.